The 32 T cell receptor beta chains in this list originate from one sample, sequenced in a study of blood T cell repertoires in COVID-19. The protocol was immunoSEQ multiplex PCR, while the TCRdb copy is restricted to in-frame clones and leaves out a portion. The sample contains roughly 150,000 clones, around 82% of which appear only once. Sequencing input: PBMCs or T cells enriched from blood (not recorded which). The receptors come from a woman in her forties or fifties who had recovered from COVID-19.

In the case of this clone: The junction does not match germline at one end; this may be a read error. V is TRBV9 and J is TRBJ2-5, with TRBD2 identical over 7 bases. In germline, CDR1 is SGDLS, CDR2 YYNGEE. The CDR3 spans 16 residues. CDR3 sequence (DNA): TGTGCCAGCAGCGTAGCAGATCTCGGACTAGAGCAAGAGTTGGACTTC. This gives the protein CASSVADLGLEQELDF.

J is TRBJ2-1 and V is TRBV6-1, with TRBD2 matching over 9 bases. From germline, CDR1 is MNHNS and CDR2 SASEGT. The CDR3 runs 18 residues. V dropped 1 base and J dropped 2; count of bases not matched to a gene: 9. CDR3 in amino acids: CASSEDGAGGNPYNEQFF. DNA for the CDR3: TGTGCCAGCAGTGAAGACGGGGCGGGGGGGAATCCCTACAATGAGCAGTTCTTC.

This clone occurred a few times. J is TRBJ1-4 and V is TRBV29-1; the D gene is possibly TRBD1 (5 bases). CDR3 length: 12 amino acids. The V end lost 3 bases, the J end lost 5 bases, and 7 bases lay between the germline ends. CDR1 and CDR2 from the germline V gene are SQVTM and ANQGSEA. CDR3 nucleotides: TGCAGCGTTGAGGAGGGGAATGAAAAACTGTTTTTT. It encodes CSVEEGNEKLFF.

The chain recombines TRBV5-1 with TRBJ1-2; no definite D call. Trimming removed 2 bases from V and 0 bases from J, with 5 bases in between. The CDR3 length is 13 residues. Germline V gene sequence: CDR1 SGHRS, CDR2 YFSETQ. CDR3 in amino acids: CASSFSANYGYTF. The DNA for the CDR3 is TGCGCCAGCAGCTTTTCAGCTAACTATGGCTACACCTTC.

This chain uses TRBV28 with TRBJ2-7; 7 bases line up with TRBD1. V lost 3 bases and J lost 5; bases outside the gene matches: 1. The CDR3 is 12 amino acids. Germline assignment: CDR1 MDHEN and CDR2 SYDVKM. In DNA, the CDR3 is TGTGCCAGCAGTTTCACAGGGGACGAGCAGTACTTC. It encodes CASSFTGDEQYF.

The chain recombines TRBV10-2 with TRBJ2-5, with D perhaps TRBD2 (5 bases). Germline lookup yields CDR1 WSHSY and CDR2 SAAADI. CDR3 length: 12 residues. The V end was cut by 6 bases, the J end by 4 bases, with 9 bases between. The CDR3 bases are TGCGCCAGCAGAGATAGCGCAGAGACCCAGTACTTC. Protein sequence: CASRDSAETQYF.

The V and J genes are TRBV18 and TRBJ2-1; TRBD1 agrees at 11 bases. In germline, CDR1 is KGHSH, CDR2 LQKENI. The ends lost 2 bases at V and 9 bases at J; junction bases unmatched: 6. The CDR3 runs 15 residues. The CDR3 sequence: CASSPGTGGIVEQFF. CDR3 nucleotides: TGTGCCAGCTCACCAGGGACAGGGGGTATTGTTGAGCAGTTCTTC. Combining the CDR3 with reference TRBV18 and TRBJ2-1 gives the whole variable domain NAGVMQNPRHLVRRRGQEARLRCSPMKGHSHVYWYRQLPEEGLKFMVYLQKENIIDESGMPKERFSAEFPKEGPSILRIQQVVRGDSAAYFCASSPGTGGIVEQFFGPGTRLTVL.

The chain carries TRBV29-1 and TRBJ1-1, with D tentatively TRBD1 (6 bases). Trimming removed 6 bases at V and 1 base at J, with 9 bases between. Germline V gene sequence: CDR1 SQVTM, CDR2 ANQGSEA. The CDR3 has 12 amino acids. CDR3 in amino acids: CSVRTENTEAFF. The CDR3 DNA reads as TGCAGCGTACGGACAGAGAACACTGAAGCTTTCTTT. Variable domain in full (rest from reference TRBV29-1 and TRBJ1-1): SAVISQKPSRDICQRGTSLTIQCQVDSQVTMMFWYRQQPGQSLTLIATANQGSEATYESGFVIDKFPISRPNLTFSTLTVSNMSPEDSSIYLCSVRTENTEAFFGQGTRLTVV.

The chain's CDR3 is CASSQDLRTGDDGYTF. DNA for the CDR3: TGTGCCAGCAGCCAAGATCTGAGGACAGGGGATGATGGCTACACCTTC. The rearrangement uses TRBV3-1 (or the pseudogene TRBV3-2) and TRBJ1-2, with 9 bases identical to TRBD1. V was pared by 0 bases and J by 6 bases, with 8 bases of the junction left unmatched. CDR1 and CDR2 from the germline V gene are LGHDT and YNNKEL (reference sequence). The CDR3 runs to 16 residues.

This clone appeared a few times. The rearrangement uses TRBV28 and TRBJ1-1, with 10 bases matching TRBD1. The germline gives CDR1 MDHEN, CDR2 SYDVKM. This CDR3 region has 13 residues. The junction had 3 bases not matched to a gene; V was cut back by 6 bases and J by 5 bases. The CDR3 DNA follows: TGTGCCAGCAGGAGACAGGGGGCGACTGAAGCTTTCTTT. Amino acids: CASRRQGATEAFF. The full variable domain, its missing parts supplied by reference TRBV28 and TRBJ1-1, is DVKVTQSSRYLVKRTGEKVFLECVQDMDHENMFWYRQDPGLGLRLIYFSYDVKMKEKGDIPEGYSVSREKKERFSLILESASTNQTSMYLCASRRQGATEAFFGQGTRLTVV.

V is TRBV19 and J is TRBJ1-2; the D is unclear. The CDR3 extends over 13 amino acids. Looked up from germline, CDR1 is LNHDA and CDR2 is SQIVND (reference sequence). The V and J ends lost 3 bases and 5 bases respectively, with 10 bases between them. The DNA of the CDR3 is TGTGCCAGTAGTATCGGCGGGGTGTATGGCTACACCTTC. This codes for CASSIGGVYGYTF. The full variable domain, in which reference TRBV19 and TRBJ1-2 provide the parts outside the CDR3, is DGGITQSPKYLFRKEGQNVTLSCEQNLNHDAMYWYRQDPGQGLRLIYYSQIVNDFQKGDIAEGYSVSREKKESFPLTVTSAQKNPTAFYLCASSIGGVYGYTFGSGTRLTVV.

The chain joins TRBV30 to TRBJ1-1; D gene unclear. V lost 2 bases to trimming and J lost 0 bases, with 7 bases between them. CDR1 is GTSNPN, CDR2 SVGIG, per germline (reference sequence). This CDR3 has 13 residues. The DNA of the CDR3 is TGTGCCTGGAGTCCGCAGTTGAACACTGAAGCTTTCTTT. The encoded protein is CAWSPQLNTEAFF.

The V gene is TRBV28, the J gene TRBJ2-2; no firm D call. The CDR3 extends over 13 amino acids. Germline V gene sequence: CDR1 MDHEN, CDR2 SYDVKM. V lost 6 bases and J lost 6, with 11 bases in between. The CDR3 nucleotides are TGTGCCAGCAGCCCCGGAGAGTCCGGGGAGCTGTTTTTT. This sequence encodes CASSPGESGELFF.

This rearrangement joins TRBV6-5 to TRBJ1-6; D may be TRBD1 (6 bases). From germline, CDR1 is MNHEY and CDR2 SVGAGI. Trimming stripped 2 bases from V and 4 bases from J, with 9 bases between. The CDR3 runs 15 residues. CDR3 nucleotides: TGTGCCAGCAGTTACGGGACACATTATAATTCACCCCTCCACTTT. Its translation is CASSYGTHYNSPLHF.

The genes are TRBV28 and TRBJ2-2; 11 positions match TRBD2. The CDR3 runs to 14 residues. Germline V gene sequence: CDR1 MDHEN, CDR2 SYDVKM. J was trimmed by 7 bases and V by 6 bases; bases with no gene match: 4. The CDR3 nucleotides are TGTGCCAGCAGATATAGCGGGGGGGTCGGGGAGCTGTTTTTT. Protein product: CASRYSGGVGELFF.

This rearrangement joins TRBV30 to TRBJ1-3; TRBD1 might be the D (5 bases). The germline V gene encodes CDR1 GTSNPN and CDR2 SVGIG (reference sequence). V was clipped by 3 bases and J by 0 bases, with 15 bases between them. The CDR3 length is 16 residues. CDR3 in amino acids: CAWRRGLHSSGNTIYF. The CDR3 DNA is TGTGCCTGGAGGAGGGGACTGCATAGCTCTGGAAACACCATATATTTT.

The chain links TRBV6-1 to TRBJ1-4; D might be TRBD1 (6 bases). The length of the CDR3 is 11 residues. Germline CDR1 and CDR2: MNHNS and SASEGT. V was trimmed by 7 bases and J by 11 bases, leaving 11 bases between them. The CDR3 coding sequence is TGTGCCAGCACACAGGGAGAGAAACTGTTTTTT. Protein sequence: CASTQGEKLFF.

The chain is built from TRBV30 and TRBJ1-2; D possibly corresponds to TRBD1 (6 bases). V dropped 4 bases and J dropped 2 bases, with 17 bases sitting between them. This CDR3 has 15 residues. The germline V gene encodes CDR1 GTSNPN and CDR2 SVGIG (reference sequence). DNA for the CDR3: TGTGCCTGGATGAGACAGGACCAGAAAAACTATGGCTACACCTTC. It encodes CAWMRQDQKNYGYTF.

The CDR3 DNA sequence: TGTGCCAGCAGCCTACTACAGGGCCGAGGGAGGGATGGCTACACCTTC. Translating it yields CASSLLQGRGRDGYTF. This chain connects TRBV7-9 to TRBJ1-2, with D possibly being TRBD1 (6 bases). The V gene's germline CDR1 is SEHNR and CDR2 FQNEAQ (reference sequence). This CDR3 comprises 16 residues. V lost 5 bases and J lost 6, with 22 bases in between. Supplemented by reference TRBV7-9 and TRBJ1-2, the full variable domain reads DTGVSQNPRHKITKRGQNVTFRCDPISEHNRLYWYRQTLGQGPEFLTYFQNEAQLEKSRLLSDRFSAERPKGSFSTLEIQRTEQGDSAMYLCASSLLQGRGRDGYTFGSGTRLTVV.

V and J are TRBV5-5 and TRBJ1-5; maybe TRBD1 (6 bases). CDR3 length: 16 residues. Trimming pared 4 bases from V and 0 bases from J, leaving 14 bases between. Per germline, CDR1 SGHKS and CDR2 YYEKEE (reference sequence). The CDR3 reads CASSTGEGDSNQPQHF. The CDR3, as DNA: TGTGCCAGCAGCACTGGAGAGGGGGATAGCAATCAGCCCCAGCATTTT.

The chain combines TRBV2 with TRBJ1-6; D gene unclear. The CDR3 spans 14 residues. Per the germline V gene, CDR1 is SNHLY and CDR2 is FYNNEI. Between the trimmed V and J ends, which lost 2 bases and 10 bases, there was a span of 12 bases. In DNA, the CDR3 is TGTGCCAGCAGTGAACTGGGGAGAGAATCACCCCTCCACTTT. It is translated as CASSELGRESPLHF.

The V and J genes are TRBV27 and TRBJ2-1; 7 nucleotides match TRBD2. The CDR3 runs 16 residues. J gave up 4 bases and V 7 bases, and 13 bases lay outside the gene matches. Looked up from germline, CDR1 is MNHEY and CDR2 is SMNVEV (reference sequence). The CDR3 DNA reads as TGTGCCAGCACCCTATTTAGGACTAGTCCGTACAATGAGCAGTTCTTC. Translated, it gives CASTLFRTSPYNEQFF.

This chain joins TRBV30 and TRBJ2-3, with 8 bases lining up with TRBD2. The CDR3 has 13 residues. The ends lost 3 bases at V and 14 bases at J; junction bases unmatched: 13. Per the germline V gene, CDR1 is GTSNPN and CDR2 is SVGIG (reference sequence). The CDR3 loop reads CAWRSGGPSITYF. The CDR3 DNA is TGTGCCTGGAGATCGGGGGGGCCCTCAATTACGTATTTT.

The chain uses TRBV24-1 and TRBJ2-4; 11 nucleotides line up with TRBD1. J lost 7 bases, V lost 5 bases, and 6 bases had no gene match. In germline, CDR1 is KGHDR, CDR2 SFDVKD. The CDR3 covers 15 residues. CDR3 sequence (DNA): TGTGCCACCAGTGGCCCCGGGACAGGGGGGAACATTCAGTACTTC. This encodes CATSGPGTGGNIQYF.

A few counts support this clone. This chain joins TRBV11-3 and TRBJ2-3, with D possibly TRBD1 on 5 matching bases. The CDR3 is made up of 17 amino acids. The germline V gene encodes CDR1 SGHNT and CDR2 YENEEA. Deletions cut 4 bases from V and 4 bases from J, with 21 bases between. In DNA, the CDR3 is TGTGCCAGCAGCTCTAGGGCAGACAGTCGTGGACCAGATACGCAGTATTTT. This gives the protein CASSSRADSRGPDTQYF.

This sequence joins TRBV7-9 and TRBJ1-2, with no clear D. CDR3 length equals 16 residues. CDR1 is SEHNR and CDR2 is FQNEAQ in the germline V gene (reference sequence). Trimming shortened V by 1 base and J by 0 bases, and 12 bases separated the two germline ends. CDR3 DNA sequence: TGTGCCAGCAGCTTAGAACTGGGCCGAGCTAACTATGGCTACACCTTC. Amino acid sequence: CASSLELGRANYGYTF.

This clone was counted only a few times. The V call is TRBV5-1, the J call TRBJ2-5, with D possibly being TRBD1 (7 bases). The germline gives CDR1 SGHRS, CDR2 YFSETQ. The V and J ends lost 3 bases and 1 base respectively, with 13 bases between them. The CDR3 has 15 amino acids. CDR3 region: CASSSAGGLQETQYF. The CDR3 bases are TGCGCCAGCAGCTCCGCAGGGGGACTCCAAGAGACCCAGTACTTC.

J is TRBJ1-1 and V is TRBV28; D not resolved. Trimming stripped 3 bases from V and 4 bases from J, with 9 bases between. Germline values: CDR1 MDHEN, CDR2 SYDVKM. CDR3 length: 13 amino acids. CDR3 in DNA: TGTGCCAGCAGTTTGTCCTCCGTCACTGAAGCTTTCTTT. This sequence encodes CASSLSSVTEAFF.

The CDR3 loop is CASWIRERQPQHF. The CDR3 DNA reads as TGTGCAAGTTGGATAAGGGAGCGTCAGCCCCAGCATTTT. The chain employs TRBV12-2 and TRBJ1-5. TRBV12-2 is labeled a pseudogene. This CDR3 has 13 residues.

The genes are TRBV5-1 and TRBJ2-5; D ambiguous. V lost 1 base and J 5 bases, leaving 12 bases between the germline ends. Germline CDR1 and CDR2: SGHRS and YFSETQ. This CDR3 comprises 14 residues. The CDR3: CASSLQAPSETQYF. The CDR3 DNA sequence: TGCGCCAGCAGCTTGCAGGCCCCCTCGGAGACCCAGTACTTC.

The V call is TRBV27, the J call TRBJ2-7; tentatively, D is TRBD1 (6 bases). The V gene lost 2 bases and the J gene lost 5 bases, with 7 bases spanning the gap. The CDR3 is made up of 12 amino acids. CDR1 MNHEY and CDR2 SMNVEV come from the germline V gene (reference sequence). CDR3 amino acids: CASSLQGHEQYF. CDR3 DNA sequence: TGTGCCAGCAGTTTACAGGGGCACGAGCAGTACTTC.

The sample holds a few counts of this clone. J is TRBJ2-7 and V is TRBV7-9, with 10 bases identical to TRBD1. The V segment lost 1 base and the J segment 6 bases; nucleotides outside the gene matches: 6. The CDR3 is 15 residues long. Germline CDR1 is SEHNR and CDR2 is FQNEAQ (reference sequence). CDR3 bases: TGTGCCAGCAGCTTAGGCGGACAGGGGGTTGGCGAGCAGTACGTC. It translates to CASSLGGQGVGEQYV.